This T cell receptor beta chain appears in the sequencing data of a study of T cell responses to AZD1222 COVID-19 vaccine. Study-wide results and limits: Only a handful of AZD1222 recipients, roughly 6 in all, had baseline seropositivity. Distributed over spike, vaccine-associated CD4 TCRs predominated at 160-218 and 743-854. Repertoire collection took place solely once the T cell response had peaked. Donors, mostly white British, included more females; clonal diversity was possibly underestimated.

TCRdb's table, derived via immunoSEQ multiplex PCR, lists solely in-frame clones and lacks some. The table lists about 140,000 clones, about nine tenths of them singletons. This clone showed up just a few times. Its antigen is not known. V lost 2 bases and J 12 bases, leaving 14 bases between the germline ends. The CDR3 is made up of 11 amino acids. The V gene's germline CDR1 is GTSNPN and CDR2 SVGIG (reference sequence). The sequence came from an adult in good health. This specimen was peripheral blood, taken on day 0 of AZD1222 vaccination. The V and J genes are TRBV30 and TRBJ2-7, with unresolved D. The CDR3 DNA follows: TGTGCCTGGAGTACTCGTGGGAATCTGTACTTC. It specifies CAWSTRGNLYF. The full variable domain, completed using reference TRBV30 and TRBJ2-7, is SQTIHQWPATLVQPVGSPLSLECTVEGTSNPNLYWYRQAAGRGLQLLFYSVGIGQISSEVPQNLSASRPQDRQFILSSKKLLLSDSGFYLCAWSTRGNLYFGPGTRLTVT.